This TCR beta chain originates from a study of blood T cell repertoires in COVID-19. Overall study context: Italy, Spain and the United States were the sources of the convalescent and acute COVID-19 samples. The analysed material was cDNA or gDNA that came from T cells, B-cell-depleted T cells, or PBMCs.

Study processing details: Researchers report that nucleated cell counts were estimated from reference gene primer amplification. Clones were read by immunoSEQ multiplex PCR, and TCRdb kept only the in-frame ones, dropping some. Clone size and V and J calls were adopted from that table, with D and trimming inferred from the DNA. The profile covers more than 95,000 clones, with 65% to 90% appearing a single time and less than 8.5% taken by the ten largest. The germline V and J ends were trimmed by 4 bases and 1 base, with 14 bases remaining between them. The CDR3 contains 16 residues. From germline, CDR1 is SGDLS and CDR2 YYNGEE.

This TCR came from a man of 80 years or more with active or convalescent COVID-19. The chain combines TRBV9 with TRBJ2-2, with D maybe TRBD2 (6 bases). Sequenced input: peripheral blood. The chain's CDR3 is CASSLRGQENTGELFF. Written as DNA, the CDR3 is TGTGCCAGCAGCTTGCGGGGCCAAGAGAACACCGGGGAGCTGTTTTTT.